This T cell receptor beta chain was identified in a study of T-cell memory formation after mild COVID-19. Study-wide context: Across donors, TCR clusters were largely donor specific.

General study findings and limits: CD4+ clones that contracted lay mainly in CM and EM; CD8+ ones lay in EMRA.

The J segment lost 3 bases and the V segment lost 6 bases, leaving 18 bases of the junction unmatched. In germline, CDR1 is MNHEY, CDR2 SMNVEV (reference sequence). CDR3 length: 18 amino acids. TCRdb re-called the 5' RACE reads with MiXCR, one entry per CDR3 protein. The sample shows around 250,000 distinct CDR3 sequences, more than 8% of them seen only once. With respect to this clonotype: The antigen remains unidentified.

V and J are TRBV27 and TRBJ2-7; TRBD1 matches at 9 bases. This clonotype was obtained from a man aged 18-30 years who had mild COVID-19 (a few samples of this study predate the infection). Cell type and time point are not known. The sequenced material came from PBMCs or a T cell subset sorted from them (not recorded which). Here the CDR3 reads CASSVSGQGPPQFYEQYF. CDR3 sequence (DNA): TGTGCCAGCAGCGTATCGGGACAGGGCCCACCTCAGTTCTACGAGCAGTACTTC.